One sample yielded the 12 T cell receptor beta chains listed below, sequenced in a study of shared clonotypes between healthy human individuals. Method: immunoSEQ multiplex PCR; TCRdb's copy keeps in-frame clones and lacks some. Among roughly 2.5 million clones, around nine tenths were seen once, and the ten largest hold over 0.12%. What was sequenced was naive CD4+ T cells sorted from blood. Described subset: CD45RA+ positively selected. The source is a man aged 18-30 years in good health.

This clone was seen once. The V and J genes are TRBV6-6 and TRBJ2-1; perhaps D is TRBD1 or TRBD2 (5 bases each). CDR1 is MNHNY, CDR2 SVGAGI, per germline (reference sequence). Trimming cost V 10 bases and J 7 bases, with 17 bases left between them. This CDR3 spans 13 amino acids. The CDR3 region has the DNA TGTGCCACCCGGGACGGCGGTGTAAATGAGCAGTTCTTC. This codes for CATRDGGVNEQFF.

About this clone itself: The sample carries other DNA sequences with the same CDR3. The chain employs TRBV5-1 and TRBJ2-2; 8 nucleotides match TRBD1. The CDR3 runs to 15 residues. Germline CDR1 reads SGHRS; CDR2 reads YFSETQ. Trimming removed 3 bases from V and 4 bases from J; junction bases left unmatched: 5. The DNA of the CDR3 is TGCGCCAGCAGCTCGGACAGGGTTGGCACCGGGGAGCTGTTTTTT. This encodes CASSSDRVGTGELFF.

This clone was seen a single time. The V gene is TRBV23-1, the J gene TRBJ2-7, with TRBD2 matching over 13 bases. TRBV23-1 carries the ORF label, with uncertain function. V was clipped by 4 bases and J by 4 bases; unmatched bases: 10. The CDR3 spans 17 residues. The CDR3 sequence is CASSLRSGLAGAYEQYF. The CDR3 DNA is TGCGCCAGCAGTCTAAGATCAGGACTAGCGGGAGCATACGAGCAGTACTTC.

V gene TRBV6-1 combines with J gene TRBJ1-5; a possible D gene is TRBD1 (5 bases). Germline lookup yields CDR1 MNHNS and CDR2 SASEGT. Between the trimmed V and J ends, which lost 5 bases and 4 bases, there was a span of 12 bases. This CDR3 is 14 amino acids long. CDR3: CASSLGPKNQPQHF. The DNA for the CDR3 is TGTGCCAGCAGTCTGGGACCGAAGAATCAGCCCCAGCATTTT.

The V gene is TRBV10-3, the J gene TRBJ2-1; 8 nucleotides agree with TRBD2. Germline CDR1 is ENHRY and CDR2 is SYGVKD. The J segment lost 4 bases and the V segment lost 5 bases, leaving 10 bases of the junction unmatched. CDR3 size: 16 residues. The CDR3 loop is CAISPSGSGVYNEQFF. The CDR3 region has the DNA TGTGCCATCAGTCCTTCGGGTAGCGGGGTGTACAATGAGCAGTTCTTC.

The rearrangement uses TRBV11-2 and TRBJ1-6; 7 bases are a match to TRBD1. The CDR3 loop spans 16 amino acids. V gave up 1 base and J gave up 6 bases; unmatched junction bases: 6. CDR1 and CDR2 (germline): SGHAT, FQNNGV. DNA of the CDR3: TGTGCCAGCAGCTTAGTAGGGGACAGTTTTAATTCACCCCTCCACTTT. Translating it yields CASSLVGDSFNSPLHF.

The rearrangement joins TRBV5-3 to TRBJ2-3, with 10 positions matching TRBD2. TRBV5-3 carries the ORF label, with uncertain function. The CDR3 totals 19 residues. With V trimmed by 4 bases and J by 4 bases, 18 bases remained unmatched. In nucleotides, the CDR3 is TGTGCCAGAAGCCTACACAGGCCTAGCGGGAGTGGGAACGCAGATACGCAGTATTTT. Its protein product is CARSLHRPSGSGNADTQYF.

Only a few counts were recorded for this clone. The chain links TRBV15 to TRBJ2-7; no clear D gene. From germline, CDR1 is LNHNV and CDR2 YYDKDF (reference sequence). The CDR3 is 13 residues long. V was cut by 0 bases and J by 3 bases, with 6 bases left in between. The CDR3 sequence is CATSRDHGYEQYF. CDR3 coding DNA: TGTGCCACCAGCAGAGATCACGGCTACGAGCAGTACTTC.

This chain links TRBV7-8 with TRBJ2-7, with 10 positions matching TRBD1. The V and J ends lost 2 bases and 3 bases, in that order; junction bases with no gene match: 10. This CDR3 comprises 17 residues. The germline gives CDR1 SGHVS, CDR2 FQNEAQ. This chain's CDR3 is CASSLSYSGTGDYEQYF. The CDR3 DNA sequence: TGTGCCAGCAGCTTATCGTACTCGGGGACAGGGGACTACGAGCAGTACTTC.

The V and J genes are TRBV7-9 and TRBJ2-7, with 9 bases that match TRBD1. V was pared by 5 bases and J by 0 bases, with 8 bases of the junction left unmatched. This CDR3 is 16 amino acids long. Germline assignment: CDR1 SEHNR and CDR2 FQNEAQ (reference sequence). The CDR3 sequence is CASSDRGQGSSYEQYF. CDR3 DNA: TGTGCCAGCAGCGATAGGGGACAGGGAAGCTCCTACGAGCAGTACTTC.

The rearrangement uses TRBV11-3 and TRBJ2-5, with 8 bases lining up with TRBD2. This CDR3 has 15 amino acids. Per the germline V gene, CDR1 is SGHNT and CDR2 is YENEEA. J lost 5 bases, V lost 1 base, and 6 bases had no gene match. CDR3 in DNA: TGTGCCAGCAGCTTAGGACTAGCGCCCCGGGAGACCCAGTACTTC. This encodes CASSLGLAPRETQYF.

This sequence joins TRBV5-4 and TRBJ2-3; D gene uncertain. The V gene lost 0 bases and the J gene lost 3 bases, with 8 bases spanning the gap. Germline assignment: CDR1 SGHNT and CDR2 YYREEE (reference sequence). The CDR3 extends over 14 amino acids. Here the CDR3 reads CASSLVARTDTQYF. The CDR3, as DNA: TGTGCCAGCAGCTTGGTAGCTCGTACAGATACGCAGTATTTT.